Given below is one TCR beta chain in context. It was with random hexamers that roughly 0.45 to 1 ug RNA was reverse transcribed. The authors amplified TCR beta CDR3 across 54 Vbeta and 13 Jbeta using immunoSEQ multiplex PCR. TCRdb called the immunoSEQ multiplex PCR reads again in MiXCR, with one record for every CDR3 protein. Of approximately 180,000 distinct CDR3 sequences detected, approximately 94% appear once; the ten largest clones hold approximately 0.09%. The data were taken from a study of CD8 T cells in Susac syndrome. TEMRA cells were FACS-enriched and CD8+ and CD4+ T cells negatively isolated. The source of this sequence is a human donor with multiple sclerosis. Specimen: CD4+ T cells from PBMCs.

This CDR3 reads CAWSVLGTDTQYF. The CDR3 DNA is TGTGCCTGGAGTGTTCTGGGCACAGATACGCAGTATTTT. The chain links TRBV30 to TRBJ2-3; D is uncertain. V shed 0 bases and J shed 1 base, with 5 bases lying between them. The germline V gene encodes CDR1 GTSNPN and CDR2 SVGIG (reference sequence). The CDR3 is 13 amino acids.